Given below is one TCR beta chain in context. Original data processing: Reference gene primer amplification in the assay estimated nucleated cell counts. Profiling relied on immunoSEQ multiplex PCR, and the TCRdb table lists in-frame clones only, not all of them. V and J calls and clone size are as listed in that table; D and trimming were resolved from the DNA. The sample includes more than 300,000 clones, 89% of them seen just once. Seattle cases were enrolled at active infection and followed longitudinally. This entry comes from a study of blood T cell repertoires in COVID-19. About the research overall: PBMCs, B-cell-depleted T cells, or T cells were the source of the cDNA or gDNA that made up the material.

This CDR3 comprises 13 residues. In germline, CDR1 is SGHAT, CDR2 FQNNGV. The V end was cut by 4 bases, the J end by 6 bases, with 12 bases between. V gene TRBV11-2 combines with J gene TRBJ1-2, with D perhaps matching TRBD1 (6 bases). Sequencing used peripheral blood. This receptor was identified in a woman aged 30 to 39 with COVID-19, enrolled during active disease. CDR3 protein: CASSSGQFHGYTF. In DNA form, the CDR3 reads TGTGCCAGCAGCTCGGGACAATTTCATGGCTACACCTTC.